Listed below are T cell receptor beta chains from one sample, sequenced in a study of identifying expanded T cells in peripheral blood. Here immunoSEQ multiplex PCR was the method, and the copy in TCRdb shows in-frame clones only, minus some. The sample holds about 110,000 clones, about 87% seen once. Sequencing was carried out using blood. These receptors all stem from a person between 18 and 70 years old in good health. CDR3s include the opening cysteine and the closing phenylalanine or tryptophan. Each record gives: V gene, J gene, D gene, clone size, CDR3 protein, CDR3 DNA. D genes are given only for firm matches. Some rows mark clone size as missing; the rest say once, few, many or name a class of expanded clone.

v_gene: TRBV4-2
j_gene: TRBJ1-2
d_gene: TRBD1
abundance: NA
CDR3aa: CASSHPQGAGGYTF
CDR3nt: TGTGCCAGCAGCCACCCACAGGGGGCGGGTGGCTACACCTTC

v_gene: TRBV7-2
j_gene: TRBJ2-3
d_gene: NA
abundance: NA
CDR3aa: CASSLMDIGTDTQYF
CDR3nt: TGTGCCAGCAGCTTAATGGATATCGGCACAGATACGCAGTATTTT

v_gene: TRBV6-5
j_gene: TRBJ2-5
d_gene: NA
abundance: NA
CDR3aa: CASSSFGGGTGETQYF
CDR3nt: TGTGCCAGCAGTTCGTTTGGTGGGGGCACAGGAGAGACCCAGTACTTC

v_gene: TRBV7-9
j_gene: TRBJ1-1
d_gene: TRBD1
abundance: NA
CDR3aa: CASSLGGGTGTNTEAFF
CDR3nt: TGTGCCAGCAGCTTAGGTGGAGGGACAGGGACGAACACTGAAGCTTTCTTT

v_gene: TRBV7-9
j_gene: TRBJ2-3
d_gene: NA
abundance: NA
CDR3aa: CATSTGLGDTQYF
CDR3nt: TGTGCCACCTCTACAGGGCTGGGCGATACGCAGTATTTT

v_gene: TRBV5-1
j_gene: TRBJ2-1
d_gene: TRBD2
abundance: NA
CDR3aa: CASRLASYNEQFF
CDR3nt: TGCGCCAGTCGACTAGCGTCTTACAATGAGCAGTTCTTC

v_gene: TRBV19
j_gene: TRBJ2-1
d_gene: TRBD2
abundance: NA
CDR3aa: CASRFIAGGINEQFF
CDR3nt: TGTGCCAGTAGATTTATAGCGGGGGGGATCAATGAGCAGTTCTTC

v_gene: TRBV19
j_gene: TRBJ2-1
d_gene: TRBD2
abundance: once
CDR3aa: CASSMRGTNNEQFF
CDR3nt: TGTGCCAGTAGTATGCGGGGGACTAACAATGAGCAGTTCTTC

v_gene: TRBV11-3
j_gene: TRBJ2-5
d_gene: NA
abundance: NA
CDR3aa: CASSFGQQETQYF
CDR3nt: TGTGCCAGCAGCTTCGGACAGCAAGAGACCCAGTACTTC

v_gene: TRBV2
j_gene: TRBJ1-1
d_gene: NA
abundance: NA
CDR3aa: CASIAEGRAFF
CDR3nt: TGTGCCAGCATAGCGGAGGGAAGGGCTTTCTTT

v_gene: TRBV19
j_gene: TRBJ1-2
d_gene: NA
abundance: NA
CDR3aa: CASSIDGRSYGYTF
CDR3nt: TGTGCCAGTAGTATAGATGGGAGATCCTATGGCTACACCTTC

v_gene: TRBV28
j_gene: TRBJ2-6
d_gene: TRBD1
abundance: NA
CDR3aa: CASSRPGGAGANVLTF
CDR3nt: TGTGCCAGCTCCCGGCCAGGGGGTGCTGGGGCCAACGTCCTGACTTTC

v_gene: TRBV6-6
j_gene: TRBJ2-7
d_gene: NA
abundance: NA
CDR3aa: CAVARTALEEQYF
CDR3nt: TGTGCCGTGGCACGGACAGCCTTGGAAGAGCAGTACTTC

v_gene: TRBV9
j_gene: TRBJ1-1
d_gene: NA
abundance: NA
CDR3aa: CASSVAGLSTEAFF
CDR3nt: TGTGCCAGCAGCGTAGCCGGGTTGAGCACTGAAGCTTTCTTT

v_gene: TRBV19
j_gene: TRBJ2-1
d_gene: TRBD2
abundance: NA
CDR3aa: CASTGTSGSWAYNEQFF
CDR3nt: TGTGCCAGTACAGGGACTAGCGGGAGTTGGGCCTACAATGAGCAGTTCTTC

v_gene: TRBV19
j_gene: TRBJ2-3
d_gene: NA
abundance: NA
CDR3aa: CASKEGVADTQYF
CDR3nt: TGTGCCAGTAAAGAAGGGGTGGCGGATACGCAGTATTTT

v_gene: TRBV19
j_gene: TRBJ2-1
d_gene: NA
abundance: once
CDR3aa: CASSIGVRRSVGQFF
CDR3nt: TGTGCCAGTAGTATAGGAGTCAGACGGTCAGTAGGGCAGTTCTTC

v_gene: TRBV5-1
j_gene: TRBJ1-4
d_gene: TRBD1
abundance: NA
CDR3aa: CASSPGQGREKLFF
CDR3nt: TGCGCCAGCAGCCCCGGACAGGGTCGGGAAAAACTGTTTTTT

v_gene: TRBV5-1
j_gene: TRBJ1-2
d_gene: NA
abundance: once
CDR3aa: CASSLGSGLDGYTF
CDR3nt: TGCGCCAGCAGCTTGGGGTCCGGGTTAGATGGCTACACCTTC

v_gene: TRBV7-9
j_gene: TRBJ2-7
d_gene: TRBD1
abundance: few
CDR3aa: CASSETGDEQYF
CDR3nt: TGTGCCAGCAGCGAGACAGGGGACGAGCAGTACTTC

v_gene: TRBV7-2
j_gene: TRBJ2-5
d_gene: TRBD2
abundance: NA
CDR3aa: CASSRNGGLAVETQYF
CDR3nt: TGTGCCAGCAGCCGTAATGGGGGACTAGCAGTGGAGACCCAGTACTTC

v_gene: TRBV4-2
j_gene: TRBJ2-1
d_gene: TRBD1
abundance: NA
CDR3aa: CASSRAGPGTGNRNEQFF
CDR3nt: TGTGCCAGCAGCCGCGCGGGGCCCGGGACAGGGAATAGGAATGAGCAGTTCTTC

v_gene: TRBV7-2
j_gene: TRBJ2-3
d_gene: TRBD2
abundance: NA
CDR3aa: CASNAGLPSADTQYF
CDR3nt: TGTGCCAGCAACGCGGGACTACCAAGCGCAGATACGCAGTATTTT

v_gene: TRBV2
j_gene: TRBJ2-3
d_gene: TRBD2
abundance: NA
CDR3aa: CASSEELAGAIQPDTQYF
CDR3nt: TGTGCCAGCAGTGAAGAACTAGCGGGAGCTATACAGCCAGATACGCAGTATTTT